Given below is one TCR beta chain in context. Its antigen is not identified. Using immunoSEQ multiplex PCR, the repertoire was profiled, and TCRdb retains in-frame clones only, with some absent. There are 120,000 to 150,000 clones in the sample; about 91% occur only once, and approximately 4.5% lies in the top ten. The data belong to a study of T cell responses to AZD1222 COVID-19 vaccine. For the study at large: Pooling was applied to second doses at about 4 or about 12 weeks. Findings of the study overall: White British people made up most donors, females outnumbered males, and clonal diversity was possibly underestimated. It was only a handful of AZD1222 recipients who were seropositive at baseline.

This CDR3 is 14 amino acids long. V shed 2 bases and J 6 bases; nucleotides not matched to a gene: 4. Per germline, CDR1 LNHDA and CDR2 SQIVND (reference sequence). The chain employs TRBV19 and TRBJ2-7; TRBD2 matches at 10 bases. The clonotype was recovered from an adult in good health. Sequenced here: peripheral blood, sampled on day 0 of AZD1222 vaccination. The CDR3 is CASSISSGSSEQYF. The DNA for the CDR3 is TGTGCCAGTAGTATATCTAGCGGGAGTTCCGAGCAGTACTTC.